The entry below gives a single TCR beta chain sequence along with its context. This specimen belongs to a study of blood T cells in healthy people across ages. Together with a sample-barcoded 5' primer, a J-beta primer mix was included in a second PCR lasting about 7 to 12 cycles. MiXCR, applied by TCRdb to the 5' RACE reads, yields one record per CDR3 protein. The data contain around 650,000 distinct CDR3 sequences, over 40% of them singletons. Collection of 9.5 to 10 milliliters of peripheral blood was performed for each donor. The sample consisted of blood. The TCR was taken from an elderly man in good health.

Here the CDR3 reads CASSLEARAQHF. The CDR3 coding sequence is TGCGCCAGCAGCTTGGAGGCTCGGGCCCAGCATTTT. V usage is TRBV5-1 and J usage is TRBJ1-5; D is unresolved. Trimming left V 0 bases short and J 11 bases short, with 9 bases between. Germline assignment: CDR1 SGHRS and CDR2 YFSETQ. The CDR3 is made up of 12 amino acids.